This TCR beta chain was sequenced during a study of neoadjuvant anti-PD-1 for oral cavity cancer. No culture or expansion preceded analysis of these blood cells. The CDR3 has 14 amino acids. The germline gives CDR1 SGHNT, CDR2 YYREEE (reference sequence). V was shortened by 1 base and J by 7 bases, with 11 bases between the two germline ends. Assay: immunoSEQ multiplex PCR; the TCRdb copy retains only in-frame clones and omits some. This table holds about 18,000 clones, around 72% found once. The sequencing here drew on PBMCs, taken before nivolumab (anti-PD-1) treatment. The clonotype originates from a person between 35 and 79 years old with oral cavity squamous cell carcinoma. The chain has TRBV5-4 and TRBJ1-4, with D possibly being TRBD1 (5 bases). The CDR3 is CASSLSQGGEKLFF. In nucleotides, the CDR3 is TGTGCCAGCAGCTTGAGTCAGGGAGGTGAAAAACTGTTTTTT.